One sample yielded the 14 T cell receptor beta chains listed below, sequenced in a study of T cells in Graves' hyperthyroidism and ophthalmopathy. Authors of the study amplified TCR beta CDR3 regions from RNA transcripts. Primed by the HTBI set, a first-round RT-PCR was run on the TCR CDR3. TCRdb independently ran MiXCR on the multiplex PCR reads; one entry per CDR3 protein. Of about 590,000 distinct CDR3 sequences listed, approximately 14% are singletons. Sequenced input: blood. The source of these receptors is a woman aged 30 to 39 with Graves' hyperthyroidism.

This clonotype has a handful of counts. This chain connects TRBV5-1 to TRBJ1-4; D ambiguous. The CDR3 extends over 16 amino acids. V was pared by 5 bases and J by 0 bases, with 14 bases between. The germline V gene encodes CDR1 SGHRS and CDR2 YFSETQ. In nucleotides, the CDR3 is TGCGCCAGCAGTGTAGACGGGGATGCAACTAATGAAAAACTGTTTTTT. Encoded protein: CASSVDGDATNEKLFF.

This clonotype was counted ten times or more. The rearrangement links TRBV20-1 to TRBJ2-3; 7 bases are shared with TRBD2. V dropped 6 bases and J dropped 6; count of bases not matched to a gene: 9. Germline V gene data show CDR1 as DFQATT and CDR2 as SNEGSKA (reference sequence). The CDR3 is made up of 13 amino acids. CDR3 DNA sequence: TGCAGTGCGCTCTTGGGGGGAGGGGATACGCAGTATTTT. Amino acids: CSALLGGGDTQYF.

Ten or more counts support this clonotype. This chain links TRBV11-2 with TRBJ2-7, with a weak D call TRBD1 (5 bases). CDR1 and CDR2 (germline): SGHAT, FQNNGV. V was pared by 1 base and J by 6 bases, with 7 bases between. The CDR3 consists of 12 residues. Here the CDR3 reads CASSLVRGEQYF. CDR3 coding DNA: TGTGCCAGCAGCTTAGTTAGGGGCGAGCAGTACTTC.

Note on this clonotype: A read error is possible here, since a much larger clone lies one base away. The chain employs TRBV2 and TRBJ1-4, with 8 bases matching TRBD1. The CDR3 has 15 amino acids. Germline CDR1 SNHLY, CDR2 FYNNEI. The CDR3: CASGEAGGAREKLFF. In DNA, the CDR3 is TGTGCCAGCGGTGAAGCAGGGGGCGCGAGGGAAAAACTGTTTTTT.

This clonotype appeared many times. DNA of the CDR3: TGTGCCAGCAGCCCCGCTAGACCCACATACTACAATGAGCAGTTCTTC. It translates to CASSPARPTYYNEQFF. The V call is TRBV11-2, the J call TRBJ2-1, with unresolved D. Germline CDR1 reads SGHAT; CDR2 reads FQNNGV. The germline V and J ends were trimmed by 5 bases and 3 bases, with 17 bases remaining between them. This CDR3 is built from 16 residues.

In its sample, this clonotype was seen many times. The chain links TRBV27 to TRBJ2-7; possible D gene TRBD2, 5 bases. V shed 6 bases and J shed 4 bases, with 13 bases lying between them. This CDR3 comprises 13 residues. The V gene's germline CDR1 is MNHEY and CDR2 SMNVEV (reference sequence). The CDR3 DNA sequence: TGTGCCAGCAGGGGAAAAAGACTATACGAGCAGTACTTC. Encoded protein: CASRGKRLYEQYF.

This clonotype appeared a few times. This chain joins TRBV3-1 and TRBJ1-1; TRBD1 is a possible D gene (5 bases). Per the germline V gene, CDR1 is LGHDT and CDR2 is YNNKEL (reference sequence). The V end was cut by 2 bases, the J end by 10 bases, with 14 bases between. This CDR3 has 13 amino acids. CDR3: CASSQRRVFGAFF. The CDR3 DNA follows: TGTGCCAGCAGCCAACGCAGGGTATTCGGAGCTTTCTTT.

This clonotype was counted a few times. The chain carries TRBV14 and TRBJ1-1; D gene ambiguous. The CDR3 extends over 12 amino acids. From germline, CDR1 is SGHDN and CDR2 FVKESK. The ends were cut back, 4 bases at V and 7 bases at J, with 10 bases in the middle. CDR3 protein: CASSPSGLEAFF. The CDR3 bases are TGTGCCAGCAGCCCGTCTGGGCTTGAAGCTTTCTTT.

This clonotype has at least ten counts. This chain links TRBV5-1 with TRBJ2-7; D uncertain. The CDR3 is made up of 14 amino acids. V was trimmed by 4 bases and J by 0 bases, leaving 11 bases between them. Germline V gene lookup returns CDR1 SGHRS and CDR2 YFSETQ. Here the CDR3 DNA reads TGCGCCAGCAGCCTGGACGGAAACTCCTACGAGCAGTACTTC. Its translation is CASSLDGNSYEQYF. The full variable domain, completed using reference TRBV5-1 and TRBJ2-7, is KAGVTQTPRYLIKTRGQQVTLSCSPISGHRSVSWYQQTPGQGLQFLFEYFSETQRNKGNFPGRFSGRQFSNSRSEMNVSTLELGDSALYLCASSLDGNSYEQYFGPGTRLTVT.

This clonotype was seen at least ten times. CDR3 sequence: CASSFGLARETQYF. As DNA, the CDR3 is TGTGCCAGCTCCTTTGGGCTAGCAAGGGAGACCCAGTACTTC. The rearrangement joins TRBV7-8 to TRBJ2-5; D is possibly TRBD2 (5 bases). V was cut by 8 bases and J by 5 bases, with 18 bases left in between. The CDR3 totals 14 residues. The germline V gene encodes CDR1 SGHVS and CDR2 FQNEAQ.

In its sample, this clonotype was seen many times. The rearrangement links TRBV7-9 to TRBJ2-7, with D perhaps matching TRBD2 (6 bases). V dropped 4 bases and J dropped 6 bases, with 13 bases sitting between them. Germline CDR1 is SEHNR and CDR2 is FQNEAQ (reference sequence). This CDR3 is built from 13 residues. In DNA, the CDR3 is TGTGCCAGCAGCTACGGGAGTAGACCCGAGCAGTACTTC. Protein product: CASSYGSRPEQYF.

This clonotype came up many times. This rearrangement joins TRBV11-2 to TRBJ1-1; 9 bases agree with TRBD1. Germline CDR1 is SGHAT and CDR2 is FQNNGV. V gave up 5 bases and J gave up 3 bases; unmatched junction bases: 4. The CDR3 runs to 14 residues. CDR3 coding DNA: TGTGCCAGCAGCCCGAGGGACAGGGACACTGAAGCTTTCTTT. It translates to CASSPRDRDTEAFF.

To note about this clonotype: This may stem from a read error, because a much larger clone lies one nucleotide away. CDR3 amino acids: CASSQGVNGYNEQLF. The CDR3 nucleotides read TGTGCCAGCAGCCAAGGGGTTAATGGGTACAATGAGCAGCTCTTC. V is TRBV3-1 and J is TRBJ2-1; D gene unclear. The CDR3 has 15 amino acids. The germline gives CDR1 LGHDT, CDR2 YNNKEL (reference sequence).

This clonotype appeared many times. The chain recombines TRBV6-5 with TRBJ2-2; the match to TRBD2 covers 13 bases. The CDR3 spans 19 residues. CDR1 and CDR2 from the germline V gene are MNHEY and SVGAGI. Germline trimming cut 0 bases from V and 9 bases from J; bases unmatched to any gene: 13. The CDR3 is CASSYSHPGHGTSGRELFF. The DNA for the CDR3 is TGTGCCAGCAGTTACTCACACCCGGGCCATGGGACTAGCGGGAGGGAGCTGTTTTTT.